This paragraph covers one T cell receptor (beta chain) sequence. This clonotype was observed at least ten times. This clone's antigen is unknown. No much larger clone exists at a distance of one base, and base qualities are not known. Library method: multiplex PCR. The run used an Illumina HiSeq 4000. TCR beta libraries were built with iRepertoire HTBI primers and Arm-PCR amplification of CDR3 regions. Gel purification was performed on PCR products prior to sequencing. In the source study's methods: Across samples, about 63 TRBV and 14 TRBJ segments were identified and used for gene usage analysis of CDR3 amino acid clonotypes. COPE and FqMerger were used to merge the filtered high-quality paired reads into contigs. BLAST was used to align contigs to IMGT TRBV, TRBD and TRBJ reference genes, with CDR3 defined following IMGT. Highly expanded clones were defined as clonotypes with a frequency above 0.1%. Shannon entropy served as the measure of repertoire diversity, while the Gini coefficient captured V-J evenness. A clonotype found in more than one individual was treated as public. Through fastp at Q25 and MiXCR, TCRdb rebuilt clones from the public reads, retaining in-frame beta chains. Entries that share a CDR3 protein sequence are merged under the most common genes and DNA. What appears here as the V and J calls and clone size reflects TCRdb's work, not the paper's. For this sample there are hundreds of thousands of distinct CDR3 sequences; about 15% appear just once. The ten largest clones take up 20% to 30% of the sample.

Based on the germline V gene, the CDR1 and CDR2 sequences are SGHTA and FQGTGA. Taken from cysteine to phenylalanine, the CDR3 has 16 residues. Of all the DNA, just the CDR3 is kept, 48 bases in frame from base 1. V is reduced by 5 bases and J by 2 bases, leaving a spacing of 15 bases between them. These data are taken from a study of regulatory T cells in long-lasting Graves disease (dated by TCRdb to the early 2020s). Background on the whole study: Newly diagnosed Graves' disease patients had taken antithyroid drugs for less than 3 months. A total of roughly 35 samples underwent TCR sequencing: around 13 from persistent and roughly 20 from newly diagnosed Graves' disease patients. The study took place in China and was registered as a clinical trial. Patients with persistent Graves' disease were compared with patients with newly diagnosed Graves' disease using TCR sequencing and RNA sequencing of peripheral blood. On the study overall, not on this receptor specifically: TRBV28, TRBJ1-2 and TRBJ2-5 were preferentially used in persistent disease, while TRBV20-1 and TRBJ2-1 were favored in newly diagnosed disease. More public clonotypes were shared among persistent patients (around 2,600) than among newly diagnosed patients (roughly 1,000). Only peripheral blood was studied, because thyroid tissue, the primary lesion, was inaccessible. Compared with newly diagnosed patients, patients with persistent Graves' disease had lower TCR Shannon entropy and fewer highly expanded clones, which suggests clonal expansion. The small sample size was acknowledged by the authors as a limitation that may reduce accuracy. Sequencing and analysis were restricted to the TCR beta chain.

Explained via the paper, the time point label denotes: newly diagnosed GD, antithyroid drugs for less than 3 months. RNA was extracted from PBMCs in TRIzol for both TCR sequencing and RNA sequencing. Graves' disease was diagnosed according to American Thyroid Association guidelines. Recruitment of patients was carried out at an endocrinology department in Xi'an, China. Each patient gave approximately 10 milliliters of peripheral blood, collected in an EDTA anticoagulant tube. PBMCs were isolated by Ficoll Paque Plus density gradient separation without further T cell sorting. An Agilent 2100 Bioanalyzer and agarose gel were used to check RNA quality, while a NanoDrop 2000 measured RNA concentration. This sample also appeared in a second study, on T cells in Graves' hyperthyroidism and ophthalmopathy. As the second publication notes: A patient counted as having stable Graves' hyperthyroidism if no progression to ophthalmopathy occurred over 18 months of follow-up. Hyperthyroidism patients were newly diagnosed, with disease duration under 2 months, and aged 18 to 65 years. Exclusion was applied to patients with uncontrolled infections, other autoimmune diseases, pregnancy or lactation. Clinical symptoms, serum thyroxine and TRAb, thyroid ultrasound, and orbital computed tomography formed the basis for the diagnoses. For the first round of RT-PCR on the TCR CDR3, the HTBI primer set was used together with the Qiagen OneStep RT-PCR kit. Most expanded thyroid clonotypes (frequency above 0.001) were also detected in blood, suggesting blood repertoires may reflect thyroid immune responses. A 13 V-J signature model separated ophthalmopathy from stable hyperthyroidism, with around 90% sensitivity and 81% to 83% specificity in cross-validation and 80%/75% in testing. In validation, the model predicted progression to ophthalmopathy with just under 71% sensitivity and roughly 72% specificity, a median of approximately 6.5 months before onset. A discovery cohort of approximately 100 patients, about 40 with Graves' ophthalmopathy and 55 to 60 with stable Graves' hyperthyroidism, was used to find distinguishing TCR V-J signatures. Whether ophthalmopathy could be predicted prospectively was tested in an independent validation cohort made up of fewer than 20 hyperthyroidism patients plus 17 patients who later progressed to ophthalmopathy. The 100 discovery patients were randomly split 7:3 into training and test sets. Thyroid tissue and blood T-cell repertoires from about six Graves' hyperthyroidism patients were also compared in the study. After blood sampling, hyperthyroidism patients were treated with methimazole at a starting dose of 30 mg daily, and ophthalmopathy patients were treated with high-dose intravenous methylprednisolone. The libraries were constructed in a second round of multiplex PCR and then size-selected and purified. The libraries were sequenced on an Illumina HiSeq2000 using paired-end 100 bp reads. SOAPnuke was used to process the raw data, throwing out any read that contained adapters or uncalled bases, had a mean Phred below 15, or lacked an exact constant-primer or identifier match. High-quality paired reads were merged using COPE v1.2.5, and each unique nucleotide sequence was defined as a clonotype. Clonotypes were aligned to IMGT TRBV, TRBD and TRBJ reference segments using MiTCR v1.1. Analysis was restricted to V-J combinations with a frequency above 0.0001, which covered roughly 99% of repertoires. A TCS score was defined as the ratio of F50 (clonal expansion) to E x V (chaos), with BLOSUM62-based TCRdist applied between CDR3 peptides within each V-J. Welch's t-statistics and random forest reduced around 520 V-J features to 10 to 15, which were used in a naive Bayes classifier (R e1071). No statistical method was used to set the sample size in advance, and investigators knew the group allocation. The paper reports TCR Vbeta CDR3 sequencing of about 140 peripheral blood samples: fewer than 50 ophthalmopathy, about 75 hyperthyroidism and some 17 progressor patients.

The V and J segments used are TRBV7-3 and TRBJ2-2; the D gene may be TRBD1 or TRBD2, since each aligns over 6 bases. Specimen: peripheral blood mononuclear cells (PBMCs), collected at new diagnosis, from a patient treated with antithyroid drugs. This TCR came from a woman in her forties or fifties with Graves disease. Donor details come from another sample of the same person, matched by shared clones. The CDR3 reads CASSPPEGHNTGELFF. Read as DNA, the sequence is TGTGCCAGCAGCCCCCCGGAGGGACATAACACCGGGGAGCTGTTTTTT. The entire variable domain, with the stretches around the CDR3 drawn from the reference TRBV7-3 and TRBJ2-2 proteins, is GAGVSQTPSNKVTEKGKYVELRCDPISGHTALYWYRQSLGQGPEFLIYFQGTGAADDSGLPNDRFFAVRPEGSVSTLKIQRTERGDSAVYLCASSPPEGHNTGELFFGEGSRLTVL.